Shown below are 31 T cell receptor beta chains from a single sample sequenced in a study of shared clonotypes between healthy human individuals (dated by TCRdb to about 2020). Library preparation employed the immunoSEQ multiplex PCR assay. TCRdb re-hosts the immuneACCESS table, in-frame sequences only. Its copies lack some clones; in the studies checked, an unresolved V gene accounts for under half of them, and the cause for the rest is not known. The sample table contains approximately 2,300,000 clones; only one count was recorded for 85% to 95% of them. The top ten clonotypes cover 0.37% of the sample. The source material was naive CD4+ T cells from PBMCs. Explained via the paper, the cell subset or site label denotes: CD45RA+ positively selected. The receptor source for this set is a man aged 18 to 29 in good health. Some clones in this sample may be carry-over from other donors' samples.

Details on this clone: The same CDR3 is also encoded by other DNA sequences in this sample. The chain employs TRBV5-8 and TRBJ1-3; no clear D gene. The V gene lost 2 bases and the J gene lost 4 bases, with 7 bases spanning the gap. The germline V gene encodes CDR1 SGHTS and CDR2 YDEGEE. The CDR3 has 13 amino acids. The CDR3 region has the DNA TGTGCCAGCAGCTTTCGGCCCGGAAACACCATATATTTT. Encoded protein: CASSFRPGNTIYF.

The J gene is TRBJ1-3, the V gene TRBV11-1; no clear D gene. V gave up 3 bases and J gave up 4 bases, with 10 bases separating them. Germline assignment: CDR1 SGHAT and CDR2 FQDESV (reference sequence). CDR3 length: 14 residues. As DNA, the CDR3 is TGTGCCAGCAGCTTTAGGAACCCCGGAAACACCATATATTTT. Protein sequence: CASSFRNPGNTIYF.

This rearrangement joins TRBV5-1 to TRBJ2-7, with 10 positions matching TRBD1. V dropped 4 bases and J dropped 6; count of bases not matched to a gene: 7. CDR1 is SGHRS and CDR2 is YFSETQ in the germline V gene. This CDR3 region has 14 residues. The CDR3 sequence: CASSAGTGVIEQYF. The DNA for the CDR3 is TGCGCCAGCAGCGCCGGGACAGGGGTCATCGAGCAGTACTTC.

The chain has TRBV2 and TRBJ2-5; 9 bases line up with TRBD1. The V gene end was trimmed by 9 bases and the J gene end by 9 bases; junction bases not matched to a gene: 26. The length of the CDR3 is 18 residues. Germline CDR1 reads SNHLY; CDR2 reads FYNNEI. The CDR3 DNA follows: TGTGCCAGTCTGAGGGGACAGGGATCCGCTGTTTCGGGCGGGGCCCAGTACTTC. This translates into CASLRGQGSAVSGGAQYF.

V usage is TRBV2 and J usage is TRBJ2-3, with 14 bases aligning to TRBD2. From germline, CDR1 is SNHLY and CDR2 FYNNEI. The CDR3 covers 16 residues. V lost 4 bases, J lost 4 bases, and 4 bases stayed unmatched. Here the CDR3 reads CASSVTSGRASDTQYF. Here the CDR3 DNA reads TGTGCCAGCAGTGTGACTAGCGGGAGGGCCTCAGATACGCAGTATTTT.

The rearrangement uses TRBV9 and TRBJ2-5, with a possible D match to TRBD2 (7 bases). The CDR3 extends over 17 amino acids. Germline CDR1 reads SGDLS; CDR2 reads YYNGEE. Trimming cost V 4 bases and J 2 bases, with 21 bases left between them. CDR3 sequence (DNA): TGTGCCAGCAGCCCCGGTGGAGGGAGGGGGAAGCAAGAGACCCAGTACTTC. This encodes CASSPGGGRGKQETQYF.

The chain recombines TRBV7-2 with TRBJ2-7; D ambiguous. The CDR3 length is 13 residues. The ends were cut back, 2 bases at V and 3 bases at J, with 8 bases in the middle. Germline V gene sequence: CDR1 SGHTA, CDR2 FQGNSA. The CDR3 loop reads CASSLYTNYEQYF. The DNA of the CDR3 is TGTGCCAGCAGCTTATATACTAACTACGAGCAGTACTTC.

The rearrangement joins TRBV19 to TRBJ2-7; 7 bases are shared with TRBD1. The J segment lost 7 bases and the V segment lost 3 bases, leaving 6 bases of the junction unmatched. Germline V gives CDR1 LNHDA, CDR2 SQIVND (reference sequence). The CDR3 covers 13 residues. CDR3 DNA: TGTGCCAGTAGTATGGAGACAGGGAGAGAGCAGTACTTC. Translated: CASSMETGREQYF.

The genes are TRBV27 and TRBJ2-7; 12 bases map to TRBD2. V trimming: 5 bases; J trimming: 2 bases; junction bases outside the gene matches: 4. CDR1 is MNHEY and CDR2 is SMNVEV in the germline V gene (reference sequence). The CDR3 contains 15 residues. The CDR3 here is CASSTRTSGTYEQYF. In nucleotides, the CDR3 is TGTGCCAGCAGTACACGGACTAGCGGGACCTACGAGCAGTACTTC.

V usage is TRBV6-1 and J usage is TRBJ2-5; D remains ambiguous. The CDR3 sequence is 12 residues long. Germline values: CDR1 MNHNS, CDR2 SASEGT. V shed 8 bases and J shed 1 base, with 8 bases lying between them. The CDR3 sequence is CASRIVQETQYF. CDR3 in DNA: TGTGCCAGCCGAATAGTCCAAGAGACCCAGTACTTC.

CDR3 DNA: TGTGCCAGCAGGGTACAGGGGCGGACTGAAGCTTTCTTT. Translated, it gives CASRVQGRTEAFF. The chain joins TRBV28 to TRBJ1-1; 7 nucleotides match TRBD1. Losses at the gene ends were 6 bases for V and 5 bases for J; bases not matched to a gene: 6. Germline V gene data show CDR1 as MDHEN and CDR2 as SYDVKM. This CDR3 comprises 13 residues.

The count of this clone is one. The same CDR3 can be traced to other DNA sequences in this sample. The V and J genes are TRBV11-3 and TRBJ2-1; D remains unclear. The germline V and J ends were trimmed by 0 bases and 7 bases, with 7 bases remaining between them. This CDR3 is 13 amino acids long. Per the germline V gene, CDR1 is SGHNT and CDR2 is YENEEA. CDR3 in DNA: TGTGCCAGCAGCTTAGAGACGGATAATGAGCAGTTCTTC. Protein: CASSLETDNEQFF.

This sequence joins TRBV9 and TRBJ2-3, with 9 bases lining up with TRBD2. The CDR3 is made up of 22 amino acids. Losses at the gene ends were 0 bases for V and 5 bases for J; bases not matched to a gene: 25. CDR1 is SGDLS and CDR2 is YYNGEE in the germline V gene. The CDR3 DNA follows: TGTGCCAGCAGCGTAGTCGGCGCCCTGGCGGGAGGGCCAGGGGGAGATGAAGATACGCAGTATTTT. Translation gives CASSVVGALAGGPGGDEDTQYF.

The chain recombines TRBV7-9 with TRBJ1-4, with unresolved D. The CDR3 covers 15 residues. CDR1 SEHNR and CDR2 FQNEAQ come from the germline V gene (reference sequence). V lost 5 bases and J 6 bases, leaving 16 bases between the germline ends. The DNA for the CDR3 is TGTGCCAGCAGCATCCGCGTGGTCGGGTATGAAAAACTGTTTTTT. This encodes CASSIRVVGYEKLFF. Supplemented by reference TRBV7-9 and TRBJ1-4, the full variable domain reads DTGVSQNPRHKITKRGQNVTFRCDPISEHNRLYWYRQTLGQGPEFLTYFQNEAQLEKSRLLSDRFSAERPKGSFSTLEIQRTEQGDSAMYLCASSIRVVGYEKLFFGSGTQLSVL.

V and J are TRBV7-2 and TRBJ2-1; 7 bases are a match to TRBD2. The germline V gene has CDR1 SGHTA and CDR2 FQGNSA. The CDR3 spans 12 residues. V shed 1 base and J 10 bases; nucleotides not matched to a gene: 1. Here the CDR3 reads CASSLVLAEQFF. The CDR3 bases are TGTGCCAGCAGCTTAGTACTAGCGGAGCAGTTCTTC.

The CDR3 DNA reads TGCGCCAGCAGCTTGGATTACGGGACAGGAACCTACGAGCAGTACTTC. Residues: CASSLDYGTGTYEQYF. The rearrangement joins TRBV5-1 to TRBJ2-7; 8 bases agree with TRBD1. With 0 bases clipped from V and 2 bases from J, the junction kept 7 bases outside the gene matches. Germline assignment: CDR1 SGHRS and CDR2 YFSETQ. This CDR3 is 16 amino acids long.

As concerns this clone: A junction boundary mismatches the germline segment, possibly from a read error. This sequence joins TRBV12-5 and TRBJ2-3; 13 positions match TRBD2. The CDR3 covers 16 residues. Germline CDR1 and CDR2: LGHNT and FRNRAP. CDR3: CASGLGTSGKTDTQYF. In nucleotides, the CDR3 is TGTGCTAGTGGGTTGGGGACTAGCGGGAAAACAGATACGCAGTATTTT.

The chain joins TRBV9 to TRBJ2-3; TRBD1 matches 8 bases. Trimming removed 0 bases from V and 6 bases from J; junction bases left unmatched: 6. Germline V gene lookup returns CDR1 SGDLS and CDR2 YYNGEE. The CDR3 covers 15 residues. The DNA of the CDR3 is TGTGCCAGCAGCGTAGGTCAGGGGGCGAGCGATACGCAGTATTTT. Its translation: CASSVGQGASDTQYF.

The V gene is TRBV7-9, the J gene TRBJ1-1, with TRBD1 matching over 7 bases. The germline V gene has CDR1 SEHNR and CDR2 FQNEAQ (reference sequence). This CDR3 contains 13 residues. V was pared by 6 bases and J by 6 bases, with 7 bases of the junction left unmatched. The CDR3 region is CASSPTGQPEAFF. DNA for the CDR3: TGTGCCAGCAGTCCTACGGGACAGCCTGAAGCTTTCTTT.

This rearrangement joins TRBV11-2 to TRBJ2-1; the match to TRBD2 covers 7 bases. CDR3 length: 13 residues. The germline CDR1 and CDR2 sequences are SGHAT and FQNNGV. Losses at the gene ends were 8 bases for V and 6 bases for J; bases not matched to a gene: 7. CDR3 region: CASRKLAFNEQFF. In nucleotides, the CDR3 is TGTGCCAGCCGAAAACTAGCGTTCAATGAGCAGTTCTTC.

The chain carries TRBV7-8 and TRBJ1-3; D call uncertain. Trimming pared 5 bases from V and 4 bases from J, leaving 15 bases between. The CDR3 sequence is 15 residues long. Germline CDR1 SGHVS, CDR2 FQNEAQ. The CDR3 sequence: CASSTPPTGGNTIYF. The CDR3 bases are TGTGCCAGCAGCACCCCTCCTACGGGCGGAAACACCATATATTTT.

A single count supports this clone. The chain uses TRBV7-9 and TRBJ2-7, with 7 bases fitting TRBD1. Trimming cost V 4 bases and J 0 bases; bases outside gene matches: 0. The CDR3 is 13 residues long. Looked up from germline, CDR1 is SEHNR and CDR2 is FQNEAQ (reference sequence). The DNA of the CDR3 is TGTGCCAGCAGCTGGGACAGCTCCTACGAGCAGTACTTC. It codes for CASSWDSSYEQYF.

Comment on this clone: This sample includes further DNA sequences coding for the same CDR3. This rearrangement joins TRBV28 to TRBJ2-5; D uncertain. The germline CDR1 and CDR2 sequences are MDHEN and SYDVKM. V lost 2 bases, J lost 2 bases, and 6 bases lay in between. This CDR3 has 13 residues. CDR3 region: CASSLRAQETQYF. In nucleotides, the CDR3 is TGTGCCAGCAGTTTACGAGCGCAAGAGACCCAGTACTTC.

The V call is TRBV19, the J call TRBJ1-2; D perhaps matches TRBD1 (5 bases). Trimming took off 4 bases at V and 4 bases at J, with 13 bases between the two ends. The CDR3 totals 14 residues. Germline V gene sequence: CDR1 LNHDA, CDR2 SQIVND (reference sequence). Here the CDR3 reads CASSTNSGSYGYTF. CDR3 DNA: TGTGCCAGTAGTACGAACTCAGGGAGCTATGGCTACACCTTC.

The J gene is TRBJ2-1, the V gene TRBV27; D gene unclear. The CDR3 length is 13 residues. Germline CDR1 MNHEY, CDR2 SMNVEV (reference sequence). The V gene lost 5 bases and the J gene lost 4 bases, with 9 bases spanning the gap. As DNA, the CDR3 is TGTGCCAGCAGTCAACTACTATACAATGAGCAGTTCTTC. As protein: CASSQLLYNEQFF.

The chain is built from TRBV7-2 and TRBJ1-1; D unresolved. Germline V gene lookup returns CDR1 SGHTA and CDR2 FQGNSA. The germline V and J ends were trimmed by 2 bases and 5 bases, with 9 bases remaining between them. This CDR3 has 13 residues. CDR3 in amino acids: CASSLRPQTEAFF. In DNA form, the CDR3 reads TGTGCCAGCAGCTTACGCCCCCAAACTGAAGCTTTCTTT. Full variable domain (remainder filled in from reference TRBV7-2 and TRBJ1-1): GAGVSQSPSNKVTEKGKDVELRCDPISGHTALYWYRQSLGQGLEFLIYFQGNSAPDKSGLPSDRFSAERTGGSVSTLTIQRTQQEDSAVYLCASSLRPQTEAFFGQGTRLTVV.

The chain combines TRBV6-1 with TRBJ2-2; D may be TRBD1 (6 bases). The CDR3 is 15 residues long. V shed 5 bases and J shed 4 bases, with 14 bases lying between them. From germline, CDR1 is MNHNS and CDR2 SASEGT. As DNA, the CDR3 is TGTGCCAGCAGTCGCCAGGGGTTTAGCACCGGGGAGCTGTTTTTT. Translating it yields CASSRQGFSTGELFF.

The chain joins TRBV5-1 to TRBJ2-2; D call uncertain. With 0 bases removed from V and 0 bases from J, the gap between germline ends came to 12 bases. The CDR3 runs to 17 residues. Germline V CDR1 and CDR2: SGHRS, YFSETQ. CDR3 bases: TGCGCCAGCAGCTTGGCCGGTCCTACCGCGAACACCGGGGAGCTGTTTTTT. This translates into CASSLAGPTANTGELFF.

The chain carries TRBV5-4 and TRBJ2-7, with TRBD2 matching over 9 bases. From germline, CDR1 is SGHNT and CDR2 YYREEE (reference sequence). The CDR3 extends over 13 amino acids. The trim removed 4 bases at V and 5 bases at J, leaving 4 bases unmatched. The CDR3 DNA is TGTGCCAGCAGCCGGGCGGGAGGGAACGAGCAGTACTTC. This translates into CASSRAGGNEQYF.

This chain connects TRBV7-2 to TRBJ2-3; the match to TRBD2 covers 12 bases. CDR1 is SGHTA, CDR2 FQGNSA, per germline. This CDR3 has 16 amino acids. Germline trimming cut 5 bases from V and 2 bases from J; bases unmatched to any gene: 5. The CDR3 loop reads CASSPRTSGDTDTQYF. The CDR3 nucleotides read TGTGCCAGCAGCCCCCGGACTAGCGGGGACACAGATACGCAGTATTTT.

The chain links TRBV4-3 to TRBJ1-2; D uncertain. The CDR3 is 16 amino acids. V lost 1 base to trimming and J lost 4 bases, with 16 bases between them. The germline CDR1 and CDR2 sequences are LGHNA and YSLEER. In DNA form, the CDR3 reads TGCGCCAGCAGCCAAGGAAGGAGTACGCAGTCCTATGGCTACACCTTC. Translated: CASSQGRSTQSYGYTF.